Listed below are T cell receptor beta chains from one sample, sequenced in a study of shared clonotypes between healthy human individuals. Using immunoSEQ multiplex PCR, the repertoire was profiled, and TCRdb retains in-frame clones only, with some absent. The table includes over 750,000 clones, 90% to 97% detected once. Sequencing was done on a sample of naive CD8+ T cells sorted from blood. Source of these receptors: a man aged 30 to 45 in good health. Each CDR3 is given with its conserved first and last residue. The order of the fields is CDR3 protein, CDR3 DNA, J gene, V gene, clone size, D gene. A D gene is named only where the DNA matches it firmly. Size tells how often a clone was seen (once, few, many) or the class of an expanded clone, and some rows leave it out.

CDR3 protein: CASSPGLGGFTGYTF
CDR3 DNA: TGTGCCAGCAGTCCGGGCCTGGGGGGGTTCACTGGCTACACCTTC
J gene: TRBJ1-2
V gene: TRBV6-5
clone size: .
D gene: .

CDR3 protein: CASSQDWGTGQPQHF
CDR3 DNA: TGCGCCAGCAGCCAAGATTGGGGGACAGGACAGCCCCAGCATTTT
J gene: TRBJ1-5
V gene: TRBV4-3
clone size: .
D gene: TRBD1

CDR3 protein: CASSVDIGNYGYTF
CDR3 DNA: TGTGCCAGCAGTGTGGACATCGGTAACTATGGCTACACCTTC
J gene: TRBJ1-2
V gene: TRBV28
clone size: once
D gene: .

CDR3 protein: CASSSLPLTEAFF
CDR3 DNA: TGTGCCAGCAGTTCCCTTCCCCTTACTGAAGCTTTCTTT
J gene: TRBJ1-1
V gene: TRBV27
clone size: .
D gene: .

CDR3 protein: CASSPAGTGVHEQYF
CDR3 DNA: TGTGCCAGTAGTCCAGCCGGGACAGGGGTCCACGAGCAGTACTTC
J gene: TRBJ2-7
V gene: TRBV19
clone size: .
D gene: TRBD1

CDR3 protein: CASSYGVRETQYF
CDR3 DNA: TGTGCCAGCAGTTACGGGGTGAGGGAGACCCAGTACTTC
J gene: TRBJ2-5
V gene: TRBV6-6
clone size: few
D gene: .

CDR3 protein: CASSPGMDVGNTGELFF
CDR3 DNA: TGTGCCAGCTCACCAGGGATGGACGTGGGGAACACCGGGGAGCTGTTTTTT
J gene: TRBJ2-2
V gene: TRBV18
clone size: .
D gene: .

CDR3 protein: CASSPTGSRHEQYF
CDR3 DNA: TGCGCCAGCAGCCCGACAGGGTCTCGCCACGAGCAGTACTTC
J gene: TRBJ2-7
V gene: TRBV10-2
clone size: .
D gene: TRBD1

CDR3 protein: CASSPTGAEEQFF
CDR3 DNA: TGTGCCAGCAGCCCGACAGGGGCGGAAGAGCAGTTCTTC
J gene: TRBJ2-1
V gene: TRBV7-9
clone size: .
D gene: TRBD1

CDR3 protein: CASRGLVNQPQHF
CDR3 DNA: TGTGCCAGCAGGGGGCTCGTCAATCAGCCCCAGCATTTT
J gene: TRBJ1-5
V gene: TRBV6-5
clone size: .
D gene: .

CDR3 protein: CASSYSNEQFF
CDR3 DNA: TGTGCCAGCAGTTACTCTAATGAGCAGTTCTTC
J gene: TRBJ2-1
V gene: TRBV6-5
clone size: .
D gene: .

CDR3 protein: CASSLERTGAYGYTF
CDR3 DNA: TGTGCCAGCAGCTTAGAGCGGACAGGGGCGTATGGCTACACCTTC
J gene: TRBJ1-2
V gene: TRBV7-2
clone size: .
D gene: TRBD1

CDR3 protein: CASSQVQGGEQYF
CDR3 DNA: TGTGCCAGCAGCCAAGTACAAGGGGGCGAGCAGTACTTC
J gene: TRBJ2-7
V gene: TRBV4-2
clone size: once
D gene: .

CDR3 protein: CASSPRLAGYNEQFF
CDR3 DNA: TGTGCCAGCAGTCCCCGACTAGCGGGGTACAATGAGCAGTTCTTC
J gene: TRBJ2-1
V gene: TRBV6-5
clone size: .
D gene: TRBD2

CDR3 protein: CASSSGGSYEQYF
CDR3 DNA: TGTGCCAGTAGTAGTGGGGGCTCCTACGAGCAGTACTTC
J gene: TRBJ2-7
V gene: TRBV19
clone size: .
D gene: .

CDR3 protein: CASSLSLAEQNIQYF
CDR3 DNA: TGTGCCAGCAGTTTATCGCTAGCGGAACAAAACATTCAGTACTTC
J gene: TRBJ2-4
V gene: TRBV27
clone size: .
D gene: TRBD2

CDR3 protein: CASGFDSLEQYF
CDR3 DNA: TGTGCTAGTGGTTTTGATAGTCTCGAGCAGTACTTC
J gene: TRBJ2-7
V gene: TRBV12-5
clone size: .
D gene: .

CDR3 protein: CASSSFAGGVDEQYF
CDR3 DNA: TGTGCCAGCAGTTCTTTTGCGGGAGGCGTAGACGAGCAGTACTTC
J gene: TRBJ2-7
V gene: TRBV5-5
clone size: .
D gene: TRBD2

CDR3 protein: CSVEGALADSYNEQFF
CDR3 DNA: TGCAGCGTGGAGGGGGCTCTGGCGGACTCCTACAATGAGCAGTTCTTC
J gene: TRBJ2-1
V gene: TRBV29-1
clone size: .
D gene: .

CDR3 protein: CASSFGQGPPSYEQYF
CDR3 DNA: TGTGCCAGCAGCTTTGGACAGGGTCCGCCCTCCTACGAGCAGTACTTC
J gene: TRBJ2-7
V gene: TRBV7-9
clone size: once
D gene: TRBD1

CDR3 protein: CASSIGQDSGNTIYF
CDR3 DNA: TGCGCCAGCAGCATTGGACAGGACTCTGGAAACACCATATATTTT
J gene: TRBJ1-3
V gene: TRBV5-1
clone size: .
D gene: TRBD1

CDR3 protein: CASSPTSGRLNEQFF
CDR3 DNA: TGTGCCAGCAGCCCCACTAGCGGGAGACTTAATGAGCAGTTCTTC
J gene: TRBJ2-1
V gene: TRBV7-6
clone size: .
D gene: TRBD2

CDR3 protein: CASSWTSYEQYF
CDR3 DNA: TGTGCCAGCAGTTGGACTTCGTACGAGCAGTACTTC
J gene: TRBJ2-7
V gene: TRBV14
clone size: .
D gene: .

CDR3 protein: CASSLLPGQGNTGELFF
CDR3 DNA: TGTGCCAGCAGCTTACTACCTGGACAGGGAAACACCGGGGAGCTGTTTTTT
J gene: TRBJ2-2
V gene: TRBV7-8
clone size: .
D gene: TRBD1

CDR3 protein: CASSLAGFSYNEQFF
CDR3 DNA: TGTGCCAGCAGTCTAGCGGGATTCTCCTACAATGAGCAGTTCTTC
J gene: TRBJ2-1
V gene: TRBV2
clone size: .
D gene: TRBD2

CDR3 protein: CASSPRFGGRNYGYTF
CDR3 DNA: TGTGCCAGCAGCCCACGGTTTGGGGGGAGGAACTATGGCTACACCTTC
J gene: TRBJ1-2
V gene: TRBV28
clone size: .
D gene: .

CDR3 protein: CASSDRPDQPQHF
CDR3 DNA: TGCGCCAGCAGCGACCGGCCCGATCAGCCCCAGCATTTT
J gene: TRBJ1-5
V gene: TRBV5-1
clone size: .
D gene: .

CDR3 protein: CASSVETGDEQYF
CDR3 DNA: TGTGCCAGCAGCGTAGAAACAGGGGACGAGCAGTACTTC
J gene: TRBJ2-7
V gene: TRBV9
clone size: .
D gene: TRBD1

CDR3 protein: CASSDSSGRAADTQYF
CDR3 DNA: TGTGCCAGCAGTGATAGTAGCGGGAGGGCCGCAGATACGCAGTATTTT
J gene: TRBJ2-3
V gene: TRBV6-1
clone size: .
D gene: TRBD2

CDR3 protein: CAWDRGHGYTF
CDR3 DNA: TGTGCCTGGGACAGGGGGCACGGCTACACCTTC
J gene: TRBJ1-2
V gene: TRBV30
clone size: .
D gene: TRBD1

CDR3 protein: CASSLQGVMNTEAFF
CDR3 DNA: TGTGCCAGCAGCTTACAGGGGGTAATGAACACTGAAGCTTTCTTT
J gene: TRBJ1-1
V gene: TRBV7-9
clone size: .
D gene: TRBD1

CDR3 protein: CASSFEVGQGGELFF
CDR3 DNA: TGTGCCAGCAGTTTTGAGGTTGGGCAGGGCGGGGAGCTGTTTTTT
J gene: TRBJ2-2
V gene: TRBV28
clone size: .
D gene: .

CDR3 protein: CASSLPGQGAHEQFF
CDR3 DNA: TGTGCCAGCAGCCTCCCGGGACAGGGGGCCCATGAGCAGTTCTTC
J gene: TRBJ2-1
V gene: TRBV5-6
clone size: .
D gene: TRBD1

CDR3 protein: CSVTALGMGDTQYF
CDR3 DNA: TGCAGCGTAACCGCCCTCGGGATGGGTGATACGCAGTATTTT
J gene: TRBJ2-3
V gene: TRBV29-1
clone size: .
D gene: .

CDR3 protein: CASIPPESRFF
CDR3 DNA: TGTGCCAGCATCCCCCCCGAGTCGCGGTTCTTC
J gene: TRBJ2-1
V gene: TRBV7-7
clone size: .
D gene: .

CDR3 protein: CSVQLAGTYNEQFF
CDR3 DNA: TGCAGCGTTCAGCTAGCGGGAACCTACAATGAGCAGTTCTTC
J gene: TRBJ2-1
V gene: TRBV29-1
clone size: once
D gene: TRBD2

CDR3 protein: CASSGKGRFTEAFF
CDR3 DNA: TGTGCCAGCAGTGGAAAAGGACGGTTCACTGAAGCTTTCTTT
J gene: TRBJ1-1
V gene: TRBV25-1
clone size: .
D gene: .

CDR3 protein: CASSLIILGIAAQLENHNEQFF
CDR3 DNA: TGTGCCAGCAGCTTAATTATTTTGGGGATAGCGGCTCAACTTGAGAACCACAATGAGCAGTTCTTC
J gene: TRBJ2-1
V gene: TRBV7-3
clone size: .
D gene: .

CDR3 protein: CASSLRATGKDTDTQYF
CDR3 DNA: TGTGCCAGCAGCCTACGGGCAACGGGGAAAGACACAGATACGCAGTATTTT
J gene: TRBJ2-3
V gene: TRBV14
clone size: .
D gene: .

CDR3 protein: CASSLVGDAYEQYF
CDR3 DNA: TGCGCCAGCAGCTTGGTAGGGGACGCCTACGAGCAGTACTTC
J gene: TRBJ2-7
V gene: TRBV5-1
clone size: .
D gene: .

CDR3 protein: CASSRTHPVSSYNEQFF
CDR3 DNA: TGCGCCAGCAGTCGGACCCACCCGGTGAGCTCCTACAATGAGCAGTTCTTC
J gene: TRBJ2-1
V gene: TRBV23-1
clone size: .
D gene: .

CDR3 protein: CASRVGTSGSTYNEQFF
CDR3 DNA: TGTGCCAGCAGAGTTGGGACTAGCGGGAGTACCTACAATGAGCAGTTCTTC
J gene: TRBJ2-1
V gene: TRBV27
clone size: .
D gene: TRBD2

CDR3 protein: CASSLAGSNQPQHF
CDR3 DNA: TGTGCCAGCAGCTTAGCGGGCAGCAATCAGCCCCAGCATTTT
J gene: TRBJ1-5
V gene: TRBV7-9
clone size: .
D gene: .

CDR3 protein: CASSIREGTYEQYF
CDR3 DNA: TGTGCCAGTAGTATACGGGAGGGGACCTACGAGCAGTACTTC
J gene: TRBJ2-7
V gene: TRBV19
clone size: .
D gene: TRBD2

CDR3 protein: CASSFGRGETQYF
CDR3 DNA: TGTGCCAGCAGCTTCGGCAGGGGAGAGACCCAGTACTTC
J gene: TRBJ2-5
V gene: TRBV7-6
clone size: .
D gene: .

CDR3 protein: CASSPGRLASTDTQYF
CDR3 DNA: TGTGCCAGCTCACCTGGGCGGCTCGCTAGCACAGATACGCAGTATTTT
J gene: TRBJ2-3
V gene: TRBV18
clone size: .
D gene: .

CDR3 protein: CASSLSGGRAYEQYF
CDR3 DNA: TGTGCCAGCAGCTTATCGGGCGGGAGGGCCTACGAGCAGTACTTC
J gene: TRBJ2-7
V gene: TRBV7-8
clone size: .
D gene: TRBD2

CDR3 protein: CASSSDRGHYEQYF
CDR3 DNA: TGTGCCAGCAGCTCCGACAGGGGGCATTACGAGCAGTACTTC
J gene: TRBJ2-7
V gene: TRBV27
clone size: .
D gene: TRBD1

CDR3 protein: CASSPRTGEYNEQFF
CDR3 DNA: TGCGCCAGCAGCCCCAGGACAGGGGAATACAATGAGCAGTTCTTC
J gene: TRBJ2-1
V gene: TRBV4-1
clone size: once
D gene: TRBD1

CDR3 protein: CASSLSPWAGGPPGELFF
CDR3 DNA: TGTGCCAGCAGCTTATCCCCCTGGGCGGGAGGGCCCCCCGGGGAGCTGTTTTTT
J gene: TRBJ2-2
V gene: TRBV7-6
clone size: .
D gene: TRBD2

CDR3 protein: CASSKESRVNSNEQFF
CDR3 DNA: TGTGCCAGCAGCAAAGAGAGCAGGGTTAATTCGAATGAGCAGTTCTTC
J gene: TRBJ2-1
V gene: TRBV21-1
clone size: .
D gene: .

CDR3 protein: CASRGTLSSYEQYF
CDR3 DNA: TGTGCCAGCAGAGGCACGCTCAGCTCCTACGAGCAGTACTTC
J gene: TRBJ2-7
V gene: TRBV2
clone size: .
D gene: .

CDR3 protein: CASSAQGLAENEQYF
CDR3 DNA: TGTGCCAGCAGCGCCCAGGGACTAGCGGAAAACGAGCAGTACTTC
J gene: TRBJ2-7
V gene: TRBV21-1
clone size: .
D gene: .

CDR3 protein: CASSLVPENYYEQYF
CDR3 DNA: TGTGCCAGCAGCTTAGTGCCGGAGAATTACTACGAGCAGTACTTC
J gene: TRBJ2-7
V gene: TRBV7-2
clone size: .
D gene: .